This TCR beta chain was sequenced during a study of early T cells in non-severe SARS-CoV-2 infection. Study-wide context: Chains were not paired, and sequencing was done on bulk RNA from unsorted whole blood. Study-wide results and caveats: Anti-spike CD8 responses were favored by VDJdb matching, which missed private and CD4 specificities.

This clonotype has at least ten counts. Its specificity is unknown. Losses at the gene ends were 2 bases for V and 6 bases for J; bases not matched to a gene: 6. In germline, CDR1 is SSHAT, CDR2 FNYEAQ (reference sequence). The CDR3 is 15 residues long. TCRdb redid the calling of the 5' RACE reads with MiXCR, one entry per CDR3 protein. The data contain some 60,000 distinct CDR3 sequences, about 9.3% of them singletons. The sequenced material came from whole blood. The sequence was obtained from an adult who was a healthcare worker with PCR-confirmed SARS-CoV-2 infection or an uninfected control (not recorded which). V usage is TRBV7-7 and J usage is TRBJ2-1; 8 nucleotides agree with TRBD1. The CDR3 nucleotides are TGTGCCAGCAGCTTAACAACCGGGACAGGCAATGAGCAGTTCTTC. Its protein is CASSLTTGTGNEQFF. The full variable domain, with the rest looked up from reference TRBV7-7 and TRBJ2-1, is GAGVSQSPRYKVTKRGQDVTLRCDPISSHATLYWYQQALGQGPEFLTYFNYEAQPDKSGLPSDRFSAERPEGSISTLTIQRTEQRDSAMYRCASSLTTGTGNEQFFGPGTRLTVL.